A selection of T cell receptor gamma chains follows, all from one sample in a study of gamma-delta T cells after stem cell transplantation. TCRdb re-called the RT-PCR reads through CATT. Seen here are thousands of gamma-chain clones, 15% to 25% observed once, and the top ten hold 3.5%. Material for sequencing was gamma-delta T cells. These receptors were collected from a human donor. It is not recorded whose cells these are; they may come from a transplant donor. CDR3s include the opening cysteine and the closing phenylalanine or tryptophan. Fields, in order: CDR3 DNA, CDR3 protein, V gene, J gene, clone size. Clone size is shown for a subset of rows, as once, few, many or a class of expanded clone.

CDR3 DNA: TGTGCCACCTGGAATTATTATAAGAAACTCTTT; CDR3 protein: CATWNYYKKLF; V gene: TRGV8; J gene: TRGJ1/TRGJ2; clone size: large
CDR3 DNA: TGTGCCACCTGGGACGGGCAACGTTATTATAAGAAACTCTTT; CDR3 protein: CATWDGQRYYKKLF; V gene: TRGV2; J gene: TRGJ1/TRGJ2; clone size: few
CDR3 DNA: TGTGCCACCTGGGATGGTTGGATCAAGACGTTT; CDR3 protein: CATWDGWIKTF; V gene: TRGV8; J gene: TRGJP2; clone size: NA
CDR3 DNA: TGTGCCACCTGGGACACCCATTATTATAAGAAACTCTTT; CDR3 protein: CATWDTHYYKKLF; V gene: TRGV3; J gene: TRGJ1/TRGJ2; clone size: NA
CDR3 DNA: TGTGCCTTGTGGGAGGGGGCTTGGGCTTATAAGAAACTCTTT; CDR3 protein: CALWEGAWAYKKLF; V gene: TRGV9; J gene: TRGJ1/TRGJ2; clone size: few
CDR3 DNA: TGTGCCACCCCCCCTCCGCGGGTTTATTATAAGAAACTCTTT; CDR3 protein: CATPPPRVYYKKLF; V gene: TRGV8; J gene: TRGJ1/TRGJ2; clone size: few
CDR3 DNA: TGTGCCACCTGGGACAGGGGAACTTCTTATTATAAGAAACTCTTT; CDR3 protein: CATWDRGTSYYKKLF; V gene: TRGV3; J gene: TRGJ1/TRGJ2; clone size: NA
CDR3 DNA: TGTGCCACCTGGGAAAGTTATAAGAAACTCTTT; CDR3 protein: CATWESYKKLF; V gene: TRGV2; J gene: TRGJ1/TRGJ2; clone size: few
CDR3 DNA: TGTGCCACCTGGGATAGGCATAAGAAACTCTTT; CDR3 protein: CATWDRHKKLF; V gene: TRGV8; J gene: TRGJ1/TRGJ2; clone size: NA
CDR3 DNA: TGTGCCACCTGGTGGAATTATTATAAGAAACTCTTT; CDR3 protein: CATWWNYYKKLF; V gene: TRGV4; J gene: TRGJ1/TRGJ2; clone size: few
CDR3 DNA: TGTGCCACCTGGGATGGGCGGAAGAAACTCTTT; CDR3 protein: CATWDGRKKLF; V gene: TRGV2; J gene: TRGJ1/TRGJ2; clone size: few
CDR3 DNA: TGTGCCACCTGGTATCATTATTATAAGAAACTCTTT; CDR3 protein: CATWYHYYKKLF; V gene: TRGV4; J gene: TRGJ1/TRGJ2; clone size: few
CDR3 DNA: TGTGCCACCTGGGATAAGTACGATTATAAGAAACTCTTT; CDR3 protein: CATWDKYDYKKLF; V gene: TRGV3; J gene: TRGJ1/TRGJ2; clone size: NA
CDR3 DNA: TGTGCCTTGTGGGAGGGCTATTATAAGAAACTCTTT; CDR3 protein: CALWEGYYKKLF; V gene: TRGV9; J gene: TRGJ1/TRGJ2; clone size: few
CDR3 DNA: TGTGCCACCTGGGATGGGCCGGAGGATTATTATAAGAAACTCTTT; CDR3 protein: CATWDGPEDYYKKLF; V gene: TRGV4; J gene: TRGJ1/TRGJ2; clone size: few
CDR3 DNA: TGTGCCACCTGGGGACGCCCCTTTGGATATAAGAAACTCTTT; CDR3 protein: CATWGRPFGYKKLF; V gene: TRGV5; J gene: TRGJ1/TRGJ2; clone size: NA